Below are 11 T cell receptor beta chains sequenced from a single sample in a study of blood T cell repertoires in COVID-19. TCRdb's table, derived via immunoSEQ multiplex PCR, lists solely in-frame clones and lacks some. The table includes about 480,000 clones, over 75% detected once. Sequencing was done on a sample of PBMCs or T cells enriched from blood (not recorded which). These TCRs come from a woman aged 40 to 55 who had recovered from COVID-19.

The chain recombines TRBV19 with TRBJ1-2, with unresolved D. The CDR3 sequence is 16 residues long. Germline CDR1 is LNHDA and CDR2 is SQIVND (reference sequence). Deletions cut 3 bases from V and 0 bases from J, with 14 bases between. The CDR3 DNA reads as TGTGCCAGTAGTATTTCCAACTTGGTCGCTAACTATGGCTACACCTTC. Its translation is CASSISNLVANYGYTF.

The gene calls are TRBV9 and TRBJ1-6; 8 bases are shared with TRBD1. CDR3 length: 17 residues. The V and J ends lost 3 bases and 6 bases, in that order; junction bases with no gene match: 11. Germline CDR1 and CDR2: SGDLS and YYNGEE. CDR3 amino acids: CASSDSYWTGTNSPLHF. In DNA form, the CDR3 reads TGTGCCAGCAGCGATTCTTATTGGACAGGGACTAATTCACCCCTCCACTTT.

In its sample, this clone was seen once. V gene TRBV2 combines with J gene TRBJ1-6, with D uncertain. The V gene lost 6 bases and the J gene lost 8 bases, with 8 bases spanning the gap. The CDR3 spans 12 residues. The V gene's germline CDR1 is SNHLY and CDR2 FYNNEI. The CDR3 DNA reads TGTGCCAGCAGCCTTATAGATTCACCCCTCCACTTT. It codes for CASSLIDSPLHF. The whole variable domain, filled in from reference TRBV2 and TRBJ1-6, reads EPEVTQTPSHQVTQMGQEVILRCVPISNHLYFYWYRQILGQKVEFLVSFYNNEISEKSEIFDDQFSVERPDGSNFTLKIRSTKLEDSAMYFCASSLIDSPLHFGNGTRLTVT.

Here the CDR3 reads CASSPPGGQTEAFF. The CDR3 DNA follows: TGTGCCAGCAGCCCCCCGGGTGGTCAAACTGAAGCTTTCTTT. The chain joins TRBV7-2 to TRBJ1-1; D gene ambiguous. The V and J ends lost 5 bases and 5 bases respectively, with 15 bases between them. The length of the CDR3 is 14 residues. Germline CDR1 is SGHTA and CDR2 is FQGNSA.

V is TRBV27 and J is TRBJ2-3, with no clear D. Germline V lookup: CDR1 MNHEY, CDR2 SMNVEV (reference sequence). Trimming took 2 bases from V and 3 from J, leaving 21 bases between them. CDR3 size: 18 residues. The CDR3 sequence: CASSLIFGPSGFTDTQYF. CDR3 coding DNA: TGTGCCAGCAGTTTAATTTTCGGCCCTAGTGGGTTTACAGATACGCAGTATTTT.

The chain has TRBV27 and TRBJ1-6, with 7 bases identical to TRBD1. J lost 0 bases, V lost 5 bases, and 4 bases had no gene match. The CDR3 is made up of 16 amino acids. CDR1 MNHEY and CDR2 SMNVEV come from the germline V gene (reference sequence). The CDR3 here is CASSTGVGSYNSPLHF. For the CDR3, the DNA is TGTGCCAGCAGTACAGGGGTGGGCTCCTATAATTCACCCCTCCACTTT.

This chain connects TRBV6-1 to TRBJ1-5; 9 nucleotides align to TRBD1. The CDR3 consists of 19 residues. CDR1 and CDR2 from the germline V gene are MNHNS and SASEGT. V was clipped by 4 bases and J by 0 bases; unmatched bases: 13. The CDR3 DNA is TGTGCCAGCAGTGGTCCGGGACAGGGCGCTGCCTTTAGCAATCAGCCCCAGCATTTT. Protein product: CASSGPGQGAAFSNQPQHF.

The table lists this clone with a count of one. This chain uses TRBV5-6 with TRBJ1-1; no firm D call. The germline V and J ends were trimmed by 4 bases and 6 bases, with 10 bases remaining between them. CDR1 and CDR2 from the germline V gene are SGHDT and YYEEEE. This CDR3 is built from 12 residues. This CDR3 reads CASSRDTSEAFF. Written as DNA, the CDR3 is TGTGCCAGCAGCCGTGACACTTCTGAAGCTTTCTTT. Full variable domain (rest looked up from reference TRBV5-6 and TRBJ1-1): DAGVTQSPTHLIKTRGQQVTLRCSPKSGHDTVSWYQQALGQGPQFIFQYYEEEERQRGNFPDRFSGHQFPNYSSELNVNALLLGDSALYLCASSRDTSEAFFGQGTRLTVV.

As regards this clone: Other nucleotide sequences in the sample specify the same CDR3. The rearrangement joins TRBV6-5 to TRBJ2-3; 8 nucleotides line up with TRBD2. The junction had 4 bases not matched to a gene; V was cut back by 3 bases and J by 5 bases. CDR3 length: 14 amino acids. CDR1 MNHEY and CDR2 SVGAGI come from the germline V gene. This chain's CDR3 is CASSYSGGGDTQYF. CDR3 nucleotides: TGTGCCAGCAGTTATTCGGGAGGGGGAGATACGCAGTATTTT.

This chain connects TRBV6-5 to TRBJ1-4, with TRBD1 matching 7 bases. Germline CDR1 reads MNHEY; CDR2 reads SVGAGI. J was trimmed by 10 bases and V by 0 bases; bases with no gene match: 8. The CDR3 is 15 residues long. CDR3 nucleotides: TGTGCCAGCAGTTACTCGAGACAGGGTATTGGAAAACTGTTTTTT. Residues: CASSYSRQGIGKLFF.

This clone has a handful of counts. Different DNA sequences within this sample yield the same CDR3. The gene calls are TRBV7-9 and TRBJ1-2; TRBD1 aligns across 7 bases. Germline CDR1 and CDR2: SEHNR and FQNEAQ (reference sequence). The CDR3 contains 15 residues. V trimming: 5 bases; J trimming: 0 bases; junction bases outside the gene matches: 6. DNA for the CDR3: TGTGCCAGCAGCCCTCGGGGGACAGCTAACTATGGCTACACCTTC. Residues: CASSPRGTANYGYTF.